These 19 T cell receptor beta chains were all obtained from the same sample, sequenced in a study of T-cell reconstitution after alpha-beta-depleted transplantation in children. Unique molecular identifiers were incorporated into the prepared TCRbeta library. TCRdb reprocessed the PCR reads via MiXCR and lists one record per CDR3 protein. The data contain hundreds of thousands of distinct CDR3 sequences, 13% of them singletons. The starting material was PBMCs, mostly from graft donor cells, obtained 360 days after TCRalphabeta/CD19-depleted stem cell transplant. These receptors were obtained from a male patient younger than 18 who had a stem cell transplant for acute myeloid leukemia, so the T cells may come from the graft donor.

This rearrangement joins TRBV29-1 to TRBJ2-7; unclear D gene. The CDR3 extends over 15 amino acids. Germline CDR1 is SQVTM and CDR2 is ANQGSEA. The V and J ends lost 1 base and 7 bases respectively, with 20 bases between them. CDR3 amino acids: CSVEGTYGLKREQYF. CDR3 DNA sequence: TGCAGCGTTGAAGGGACCTATGGGCTTAAACGGGAGCAGTACTTC.

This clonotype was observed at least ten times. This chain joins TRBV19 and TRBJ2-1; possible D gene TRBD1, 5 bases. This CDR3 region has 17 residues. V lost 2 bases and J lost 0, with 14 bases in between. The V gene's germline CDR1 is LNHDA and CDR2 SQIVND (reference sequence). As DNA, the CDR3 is TGTGCCAGTAGTATAAGGGGCCGAAGGGGCTCCTACAATGAGCAGTTCTTC. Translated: CASSIRGRRGSYNEQFF.

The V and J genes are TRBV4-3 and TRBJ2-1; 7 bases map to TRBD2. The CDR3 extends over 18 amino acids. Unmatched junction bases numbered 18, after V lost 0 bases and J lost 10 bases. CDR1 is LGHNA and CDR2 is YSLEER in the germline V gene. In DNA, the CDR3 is TGCGCCAGCAGCCAAGACGAATCTTCATCGGGAGGAATGGAAGAGCAGTTCTTC. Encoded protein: CASSQDESSSGGMEEQFF.

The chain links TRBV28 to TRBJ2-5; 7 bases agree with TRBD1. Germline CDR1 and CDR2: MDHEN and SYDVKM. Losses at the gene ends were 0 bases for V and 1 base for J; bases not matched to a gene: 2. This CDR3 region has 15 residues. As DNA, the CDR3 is TGTGCCAGCAGTTTATGGGGACAGTTCCAAGAGACCCAGTACTTC. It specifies CASSLWGQFQETQYF.

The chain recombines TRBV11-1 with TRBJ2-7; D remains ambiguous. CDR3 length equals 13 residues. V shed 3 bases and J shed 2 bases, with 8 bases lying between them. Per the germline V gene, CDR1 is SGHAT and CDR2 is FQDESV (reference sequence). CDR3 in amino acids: CASSLGYPYEQYF. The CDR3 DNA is TGTGCCAGCAGCTTGGGGTACCCCTACGAGCAGTACTTC.

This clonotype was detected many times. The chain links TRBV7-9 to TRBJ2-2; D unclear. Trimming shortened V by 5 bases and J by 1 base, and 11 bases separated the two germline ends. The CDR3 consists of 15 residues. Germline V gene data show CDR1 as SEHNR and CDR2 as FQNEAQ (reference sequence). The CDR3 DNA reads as TGTGCCAGCAGCCGCCGTGGCGGGAACACCGGGGAGCTGTTTTTT. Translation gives CASSRRGGNTGELFF.

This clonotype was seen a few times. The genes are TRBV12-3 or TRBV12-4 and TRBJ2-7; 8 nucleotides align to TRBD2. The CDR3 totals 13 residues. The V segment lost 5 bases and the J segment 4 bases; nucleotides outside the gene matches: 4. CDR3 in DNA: TGTGCCAGCAGTCGCCGGGGGGGGTACGAGCAGTACTTC. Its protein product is CASSRRGGYEQYF.

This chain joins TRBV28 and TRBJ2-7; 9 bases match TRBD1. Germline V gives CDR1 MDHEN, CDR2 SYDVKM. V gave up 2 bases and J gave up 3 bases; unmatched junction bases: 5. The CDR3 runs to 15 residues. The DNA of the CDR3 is TGTGCCAGCAGTTTAACCGGGACAGGGTACTACGAGCAGTACTTC. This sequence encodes CASSLTGTGYYEQYF.

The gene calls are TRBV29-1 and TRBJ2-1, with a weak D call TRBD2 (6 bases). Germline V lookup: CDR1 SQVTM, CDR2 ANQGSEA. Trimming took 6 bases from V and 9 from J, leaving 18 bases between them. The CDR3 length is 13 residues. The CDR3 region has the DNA TGCAGCGTACGTTCGGGAGACGTGGTTGAGCAGTTCTTC. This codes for CSVRSGDVVEQFF.

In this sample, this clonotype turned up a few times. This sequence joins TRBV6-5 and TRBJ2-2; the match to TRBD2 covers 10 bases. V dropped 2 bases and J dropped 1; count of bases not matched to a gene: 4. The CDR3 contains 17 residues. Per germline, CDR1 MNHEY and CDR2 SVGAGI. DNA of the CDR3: TGTGCCAGCAGTTACCTAGCGGGAGAACAGAACACCGGGGAGCTGTTTTTT. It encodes CASSYLAGEQNTGELFF.

CDR3 DNA sequence: TGTGCCAGCAGTCATAGTGTCTCTGGGGCCAACGTCCTGACTTTC. Its translation: CASSHSVSGANVLTF. J is TRBJ2-6 and V is TRBV28; D is undetermined. Trimming removed 5 bases at V and 0 bases at J, with 8 bases between. Germline-derived CDR1 and CDR2 are MDHEN and SYDVKM. This CDR3 comprises 15 residues.

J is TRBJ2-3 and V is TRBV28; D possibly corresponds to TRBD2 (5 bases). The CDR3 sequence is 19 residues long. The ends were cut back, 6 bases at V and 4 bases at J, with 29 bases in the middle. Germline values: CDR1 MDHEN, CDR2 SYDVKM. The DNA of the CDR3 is TGTGCCAGCAGCCCCCTCAACTCTGCCTTGGGTGGGAGAGCAGATACGCAGTATTTT. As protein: CASSPLNSALGGRADTQYF. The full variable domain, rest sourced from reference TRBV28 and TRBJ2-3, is DVKVTQSSRYLVKRTGEKVFLECVQDMDHENMFWYRQDPGLGLRLIYFSYDVKMKEKGDIPEGYSVSREKKERFSLILESASTNQTSMYLCASSPLNSALGGRADTQYFGPGTRLTVL.

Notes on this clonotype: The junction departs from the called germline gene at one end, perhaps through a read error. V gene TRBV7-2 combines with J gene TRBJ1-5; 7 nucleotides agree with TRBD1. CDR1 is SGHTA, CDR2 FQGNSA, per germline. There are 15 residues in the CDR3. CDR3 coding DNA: TGTGCCAGCAGCATAGCGACAGGGAGAACTCAGCCCCAGCATTTT. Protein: CASSIATGRTQPQHF.

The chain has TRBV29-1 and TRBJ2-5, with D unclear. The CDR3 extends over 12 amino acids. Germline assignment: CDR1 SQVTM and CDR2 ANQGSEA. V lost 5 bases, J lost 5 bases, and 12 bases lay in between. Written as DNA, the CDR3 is TGCAGCGTTCTCGGGCGTGGGGAGACCCAGTACTTC. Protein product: CSVLGRGETQYF.

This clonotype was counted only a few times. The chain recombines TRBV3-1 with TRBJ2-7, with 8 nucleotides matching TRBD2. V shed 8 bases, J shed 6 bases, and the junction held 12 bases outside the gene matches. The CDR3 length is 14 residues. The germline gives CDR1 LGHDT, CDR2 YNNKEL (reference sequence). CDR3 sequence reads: CASAGTRGAGEQYF. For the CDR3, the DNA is TGTGCCAGCGCCGGGACTAGAGGGGCTGGCGAGCAGTACTTC.

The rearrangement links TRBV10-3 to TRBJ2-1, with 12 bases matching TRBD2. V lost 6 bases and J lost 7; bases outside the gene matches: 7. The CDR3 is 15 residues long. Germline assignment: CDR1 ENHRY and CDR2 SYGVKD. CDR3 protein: CAISPGLAGSNEQFF. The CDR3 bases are TGTGCCATCAGCCCCGGACTAGCGGGATCGAATGAGCAGTTCTTC.

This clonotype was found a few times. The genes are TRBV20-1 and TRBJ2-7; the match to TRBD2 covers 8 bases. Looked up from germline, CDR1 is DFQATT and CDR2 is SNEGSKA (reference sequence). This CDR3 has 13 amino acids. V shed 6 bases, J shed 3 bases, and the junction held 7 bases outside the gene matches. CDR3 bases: TGCAGTGCCCGCCTTAGCGGGATCTACGAGCAGTACTTC. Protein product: CSARLSGIYEQYF.

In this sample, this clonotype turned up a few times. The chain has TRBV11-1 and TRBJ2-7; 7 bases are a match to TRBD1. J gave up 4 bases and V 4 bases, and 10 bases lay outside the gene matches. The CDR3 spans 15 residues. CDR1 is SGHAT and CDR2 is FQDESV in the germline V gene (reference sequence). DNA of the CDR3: TGTGCCAGCAGCTGCCGGGACAGCGACTCATACGAGCAGTACTTC. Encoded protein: CASSCRDSDSYEQYF.

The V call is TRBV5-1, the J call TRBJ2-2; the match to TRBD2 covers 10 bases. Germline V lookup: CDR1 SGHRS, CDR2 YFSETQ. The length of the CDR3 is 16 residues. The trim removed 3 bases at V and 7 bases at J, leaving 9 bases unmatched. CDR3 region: CASSSRGLARIGELFF. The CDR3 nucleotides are TGCGCCAGCAGCTCTAGGGGACTAGCGAGAATCGGGGAGCTGTTTTTT. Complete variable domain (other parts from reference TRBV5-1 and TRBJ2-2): KAGVTQTPRYLIKTRGQQVTLSCSPISGHRSVSWYQQTPGQGLQFLFEYFSETQRNKGNFPGRFSGRQFSNSRSEMNVSTLELGDSALYLCASSSRGLARIGELFFGEGSRLTVL.